This T cell receptor beta chain was recovered during a study of control samples from healthy donors and cancer patients (dated by TCRdb to 2019 to 2021). A remark on this clone: What antigen it recognizes has not been identified. No base quality information exists; no much larger clone differs at one position.

Library generation was performed with the immunoSEQ multiplex PCR assay. TCRdb's version of the immuneACCESS table is confined to in-frame rearrangements and falls short of the full clone set. An unresolved V gene accounts for under half of the shortfall where checked; the remainder is of unknown origin. This sample holds about 120,000 clones; 85% to 95% were observed only once. Roughly 2.6% of the sample rests with the top ten. A distance of 18 bases separates the germline ends of V and J, which lose 9 bases and 2 bases respectively. Taken from the germline V gene, the CDR1 and CDR2 loops are SGHTA and FQGNSA. The CDR3 covers 15 residues, taking in both the cysteine and the phenylalanine. Just the 45-base CDR3 DNA is kept, in frame starting at base 1.

The receptor's source is a man aged 25 to 40 in good health. The rearranged chain carries TRBV7-2 and TRBJ2-3; no D gene is confidently identified. The specimen was blood. The DNA sequence reads TGTGCCAGTAATACGCCCGGCCTCACCACAGATACGCAGTATTTT. It codes for CASNTPGLTTDTQYF.